These T cell receptor beta chains were read from a single sample in a study of T cell repertoires in cytomegalovirus infection. One entry per CDR3 protein, called by TCRdb with MiXCR from the reads. Counted here are under 150,000 distinct CDR3 sequences, 20% to 30% occurring once; the ten biggest clones make up 30% to 40%. Their specific antigens are unknown. Material for sequencing was PBMCs, sequenced either directly or after in vitro stimulation (not recorded which). The receptors were gathered from a human donor in good health (CMV status not recorded). Some clones in this sample may be carry-over from other donors' samples. Each CDR3 is given with its conserved first and last residue. Fields, in order: CDR3 protein, CDR3 DNA, J gene, clone size, V gene, D gene. The D gene is left open where the match is weak. A clone size is listed for some rows: how often the clone was seen (once, few, many), or a class if it is expanded.

CDR3: CASSLGASGGTDTQYF
DNA: TGTGCCAGCAGCTTAGGGGCTAGCGGAGGCACAGATACGCAGTATTTT
J: TRBJ2-3
size: many
V: TRBV7-2
D: TRBD2

CDR3: CASRSDRGLSNQPQHF
DNA: TGTGCCAGCAGATCGGACAGGGGGCTGAGCAATCAGCCCCAGCATTTT
J: TRBJ1-5
size: few
V: TRBV6-2/TRBV6-3
D: TRBD1

CDR3: CASSLVVSPLGYTF
DNA: TGTGCCAGCAGCTTAGTGGTCAGCCCGCTAGGCTACACCTTC
J: TRBJ1-2
size: many
V: TRBV7-2
D: NA

CDR3: CASSFIAGGIQPQHF
DNA: TGTGCCAGCAGTTTTATTGCAGGGGGCATTCAGCCCCAGCATTTT
J: TRBJ1-5
size: medium-sized
V: TRBV27
D: TRBD1

CDR3: CSARGLRAYNEQFF
DNA: TGCAGTGCCAGGGGACTTCGCGCCTACAATGAGCAGTTCTTC
J: TRBJ2-1
size: few
V: TRBV20-1
D: NA

CDR3: CASSLQGPSDTQYF
DNA: TGTGCCAGCAGTTTACAGGGGCCTTCGGATACGCAGTATTTT
J: TRBJ2-3
size: many
V: TRBV12-3/TRBV12-4
D: NA

CDR3: CASSRGQGLAKNIQYF
DNA: TGTGCCAGCAGCAGAGGACAGGGGCTAGCCAAAAACATTCAGTACTTC
J: TRBJ2-4
size: medium-sized
V: TRBV28
D: TRBD1

CDR3: CASSRNPGQDYNEQFF
DNA: TGTGCCAGCAGCCGTAATCCGGGACAGGATTACAATGAGCAGTTCTTC
J: TRBJ2-1
size: NA
V: TRBV7-6
D: TRBD1

CDR3: CATSDFSSTDTQYF
DNA: TGTGCCACCAGTGATTTCTCCAGCACAGATACGCAGTATTTT
J: TRBJ2-3
size: many
V: TRBV24-1
D: NA

CDR3: CASSPDRGVGTEAFF
DNA: TGTGCCAGCTCACCAGACAGGGGAGTGGGCACTGAAGCTTTCTTT
J: TRBJ1-1
size: few
V: TRBV18
D: TRBD1

CDR3: CASSLARNTDTQYF
DNA: TGTGCCAGCAGCTTAGCCAGGAACACAGATACGCAGTATTTT
J: TRBJ2-3
size: NA
V: TRBV7-3
D: NA

CDR3: CASSWAYSNQPQHF
DNA: TGTGCCAGCAGTTGGGCTTATAGCAATCAGCCCCAGCATTTT
J: TRBJ1-5
size: NA
V: TRBV12-3/TRBV12-4
D: NA

CDR3: CASSLSGRAPDTQYF
DNA: TGTGCCAGCAGTCTTAGCGGGAGGGCCCCAGATACGCAGTATTTT
J: TRBJ2-3
size: many
V: TRBV12-3/TRBV12-4
D: TRBD2

CDR3: CASGLPQGEETQYF
DNA: TGTGCTAGTGGTTTGCCACAGGGCGAAGAGACCCAGTACTTC
J: TRBJ2-5
size: NA
V: TRBV12-5
D: NA

CDR3: CATSEKGPSYNEQFF
DNA: TGTGCCACCAGTGAAAAGGGGCCTAGTTACAATGAGCAGTTCTTC
J: TRBJ2-1
size: NA
V: TRBV24-1
D: NA

CDR3: CASSHNRGINRTDTQYF
DNA: TGTGCCAGCTCACACAACAGGGGGATCAATCGCACAGATACGCAGTATTTT
J: TRBJ2-3
size: NA
V: TRBV18
D: TRBD1

CDR3: CASSLVATLGEKLFF
DNA: TGTGCCAGCAGCTTGGTGGCCACACTAGGTGAAAAACTGTTTTTT
J: TRBJ1-4
size: NA
V: TRBV5-5
D: NA

CDR3: CASSFGQGGTEAFF
DNA: TGTGCCAGCAGCTTCGGACAGGGGGGGACTGAAGCTTTCTTT
J: TRBJ1-1
size: many
V: TRBV7-2
D: TRBD1

CDR3: CASSLALISGRAGETQYF
DNA: TGTGCCAGCAGCTTAGCGCTAATTAGCGGGAGGGCCGGGGAGACCCAGTACTTC
J: TRBJ2-5
size: many
V: TRBV7-2
D: TRBD2

CDR3: CSAISSGRFVEQFF
DNA: TGCAGTGCGATAAGCAGCGGGAGGTTCGTTGAGCAGTTCTTC
J: TRBJ2-1
size: NA
V: TRBV20-1
D: TRBD2

CDR3: CSARATGVRETQYF
DNA: TGCAGTGCTAGGGCGACAGGGGTGAGAGAGACCCAGTACTTC
J: TRBJ2-5
size: NA
V: TRBV20-1
D: TRBD1

CDR3: CASSPITGGPLETQYF
DNA: TGTGCCAGCAGTCCCATAACGGGAGGGCCTCTAGAGACCCAGTACTTC
J: TRBJ2-5
size: few
V: TRBV27
D: TRBD2

CDR3: CASRGPGNTGELFF
DNA: TGCGCCAGCAGGGGCCCTGGGAACACCGGGGAGCTGTTTTTT
J: TRBJ2-2
size: NA
V: TRBV23-1
D: NA

CDR3: CAWRTSGRAGEQFF
DNA: TGTGCCTGGAGGACTAGCGGGAGGGCCGGTGAGCAGTTCTTC
J: TRBJ2-1
size: few
V: TRBV30
D: TRBD2

CDR3: CASSLVSGQGGEKLFF
DNA: TGTGCCAGCAGCTTAGTTTCCGGGCAGGGAGGTGAAAAACTGTTTTTT
J: TRBJ1-4
size: many
V: TRBV7-9
D: NA

CDR3: CATSEKRARGDQPQHF
DNA: TGTGCCACCAGTGAGAAACGGGCCCGTGGGGATCAGCCCCAGCATTTT
J: TRBJ1-5
size: NA
V: TRBV24-1
D: NA

CDR3: CASSDRSSGNTEAFF
DNA: TGTGCCAGCAGCGATCGGTCTTCGGGGAACACTGAAGCTTTCTTT
J: TRBJ1-1
size: many
V: TRBV7-9
D: NA

CDR3: CASSLAVPYEQYF
DNA: TGTGCCAGCAGTTTAGCAGTCCCCTACGAGCAGTACTTC
J: TRBJ2-7
size: NA
V: TRBV28
D: NA

CDR3: CASSPRTLTGRTSGYTF
DNA: TGTGCCAGCAGCCCCCGGACGTTGACAGGGCGCACGAGTGGCTACACCTTC
J: TRBJ1-2
size: NA
V: TRBV7-8
D: TRBD1

CDR3: CASRPGTSGTQDSRSSTDTQYF
DNA: TGTGCCAGCAGGCCTGGGACTAGCGGGACTCAAGATAGTCGAAGTTCGACAGATACGCAGTATTTT
J: TRBJ2-3
size: many
V: TRBV7-9
D: TRBD2

CDR3: CASSYDPGQGNTIYF
DNA: TGTGCCAGCAGTTACGATCCGGGACAGGGAAACACCATATATTTT
J: TRBJ1-3
size: few
V: TRBV6-6
D: TRBD1

CDR3: CASSQQGGNNYGYTF
DNA: TGTGCCAGCAGTCAACAGGGGGGAAATAACTATGGCTACACCTTC
J: TRBJ1-2
size: NA
V: TRBV6-5
D: TRBD1

CDR3: CSAGSPGTSGDNEQFF
DNA: TGCAGTGCTGGATCCCCCGGGACTAGCGGCGACAATGAGCAGTTCTTC
J: TRBJ2-1
size: NA
V: TRBV20-1
D: TRBD2

CDR3: CASTLTSGSSSDNEQFF
DNA: TGTGCCAGCACCCTGACTAGCGGGAGTAGTTCTGACAATGAGCAGTTCTTC
J: TRBJ2-1
size: few
V: TRBV12-3/TRBV12-4
D: TRBD2

CDR3: CASSLSGDRVLGYTF
DNA: TGTGCCAGCAGTTTGTCAGGGGACAGGGTACTTGGCTACACCTTC
J: TRBJ1-2
size: many
V: TRBV12-3/TRBV12-4
D: TRBD1

CDR3: CASSLRVDDSPLHF
DNA: TGTGCCAGCAGCTTACGGGTCGATGATTCACCCCTCCACTTT
J: TRBJ1-6
size: many
V: TRBV7-2
D: NA

CDR3: CASSQGQGSPLHF
DNA: TGTGCCAGCAGCCAAGGACAGGGGTCACCCCTCCACTTT
J: TRBJ1-6
size: NA
V: TRBV7-3
D: TRBD1

CDR3: CASSQASGSVSWWENIQYF
DNA: TGCGCCAGCAGCCAAGCCAGCGGGAGCGTTTCATGGTGGGAAAACATTCAGTACTTC
J: TRBJ2-4
size: NA
V: TRBV4-3
D: TRBD2

CDR3: CASSETAGTLKETQYF
DNA: TGTGCCAGCAGTGAAACAGCCGGGACTCTGAAAGAGACCCAGTACTTC
J: TRBJ2-5
size: NA
V: TRBV2
D: NA

CDR3: CASSASTQGHGKLFF
DNA: TGTGCCAGCAGTGCTTCCACACAGGGTCACGGAAAACTGTTTTTT
J: TRBJ1-4
size: few
V: TRBV12-3/TRBV12-4
D: NA

CDR3: CASSAGTVFNTEAFF
DNA: TGTGCCAGCAGTGCCGGGACAGTTTTCAACACTGAAGCTTTCTTT
J: TRBJ1-1
size: few
V: TRBV28
D: TRBD1

CDR3: CSASWGREKHEQYF
DNA: TGCAGTGCTAGCTGGGGGCGGGAGAAGCACGAGCAGTACTTC
J: TRBJ2-7
size: few
V: TRBV20-1
D: NA

CDR3: CASSLASRPRTVQETQYF
DNA: TGTGCCAGCAGTCTCGCCTCGCGTCCCCGGACAGTACAAGAGACCCAGTACTTC
J: TRBJ2-5
size: NA
V: TRBV6-6
D: NA

CDR3: CASSLGLARSTDTQYF
DNA: TGTGCCAGCAGTTTGGGACTAGCCCGAAGCACAGATACGCAGTATTTT
J: TRBJ2-3
size: NA
V: TRBV5-6
D: TRBD2

CDR3: CASSSLRVVNTEAFF
DNA: TGCGCCAGCAGCTCACTCAGGGTGGTGAACACTGAAGCTTTCTTT
J: TRBJ1-1
size: few
V: TRBV5-1
D: NA

CDR3: CASGKGDTIYF
DNA: TGTGCCAGCGGAAAGGGGGACACCATATATTTT
J: TRBJ1-3
size: few
V: TRBV28
D: NA

CDR3: CASSPAPGLWGNTIYF
DNA: TGTGCCAGCAGCCCCGCCCCGGGGCTTTGGGGAAACACCATATATTTT
J: TRBJ1-3
size: many
V: TRBV7-2
D: NA

CDR3: CASSYGQNTEAFF
DNA: TGTGCCAGCAGTTACGGCCAGAACACTGAAGCTTTCTTT
J: TRBJ1-1
size: many
V: TRBV7-2
D: NA

CDR3: CSARAGASNSPLHF
DNA: TGCAGTGCCCGGGCAGGGGCCAGTAATTCACCCCTCCACTTT
J: TRBJ1-6
size: NA
V: TRBV20-1
D: NA

CDR3: CASSPHRGLVTEAFF
DNA: TGTGCCAGCAGCCCACACAGGGGCTTAGTCACTGAAGCTTTCTTT
J: TRBJ1-1
size: NA
V: TRBV7-2
D: TRBD1

CDR3: CASSYDGLKNIQYF
DNA: TGTGCCAGCAGTTACGACGGACTGAAAAACATTCAGTACTTC
J: TRBJ2-4
size: once
V: TRBV6-2/TRBV6-3
D: NA

CDR3: CASSDYTTGVAFF
DNA: TGTGCCAGCAGTGACTACACAACAGGGGTTGCTTTCTTT
J: TRBJ1-1
size: NA
V: TRBV6-2/TRBV6-3
D: TRBD1

CDR3: CASSPHRTDQETQYF
DNA: TGCGCCAGCAGCCCACACCGGACTGATCAAGAGACCCAGTACTTC
J: TRBJ2-5
size: few
V: TRBV4-1
D: NA

CDR3: CASSLWGNKQFF
DNA: TGTGCCAGCAGCTTGTGGGGGAATAAGCAGTTCTTC
J: TRBJ2-1
size: few
V: TRBV5-6
D: NA

CDR3: CAWSAFNEQFF
DNA: TGTGCCTGGAGCGCCTTCAATGAGCAGTTCTTC
J: TRBJ2-1
size: few
V: TRBV30
D: NA

CDR3: CASSYSSKAAQHF
DNA: TGTGCCAGCAGTTACTCGAGTAAGGCGGCCCAGCATTTT
J: TRBJ1-5
size: NA
V: TRBV6-5
D: NA

CDR3: CAISGSGRANNEQFF
DNA: TGTGCCATCAGTGGAAGCGGGAGGGCAAACAATGAGCAGTTCTTC
J: TRBJ2-1
size: few
V: TRBV10-3
D: TRBD2